This T cell receptor (beta chain) appears in the sequencing data of a study of shared clonotypes between healthy human individuals. Study results and limitations: The naive CD4 repertoires of a few donors were compared, and approximately 4.5% of clonotypes were shared.

Adult donors, all healthy and HIV-negative, had no recent acute infections or vaccinations. Sorted subsets were amplified in replicate PCRs using 200 to 250 ng DNA, tens of thousands of T cell genomes. Some clones are missing from TCRdb's copy, which holds only in-frame ones; the method was immunoSEQ multiplex PCR. Of roughly 2,300,000 clones in the sample, roughly 90% were seen once. CDR3 length: 14 amino acids. J lost 4 bases, V lost 8 bases, and 5 bases had no gene match. The V gene's germline CDR1 is MNHEY and CDR2 SVGAGI. As for this clone: Its specificity is not known. Distinct nucleotide sequences in the sample also encode this CDR3.

The sequencing input was naive CD4+ T cells from PBMCs. The sample's subset: CD45RA+ positively selected. V usage is TRBV6-5 and J usage is TRBJ2-3; 11 bases match TRBD2. The source is a man between 18 and 35 years old in good health. Some clones in this sample may be carry-over from other donors' samples. CDR3 residues: CASSLAGGPDTQYF. CDR3 coding DNA: TGTGCCAGCTCTCTAGCGGGAGGCCCAGATACGCAGTATTTT.